The 23 T cell receptor beta chains presented below share a single source sample, sequenced in a study of CD8+ T cells in alopecia areata. Reverse transcription of extracted RNA yielded cDNA, which provided the sequencing template. The protocol was immunoSEQ multiplex PCR, while the TCRdb copy is restricted to in-frame clones and leaves out a portion. Among 180,000 or so clones, less than 75% were seen once, and the ten largest hold roughly 11%. The sample consisted of CD8+ T cells sorted from blood, taken at week 0. These receptors were obtained from a human donor with alopecia areata.

The rearrangement uses TRBV7-2 and TRBJ2-7; D gene unclear. CDR3 length: 12 amino acids. Trimming shortened V by 5 bases and J by 3 bases, and 8 bases separated the two germline ends. Germline CDR1 is SGHTA and CDR2 is FQGNSA. DNA of the CDR3: TGTGCCAGCAGCACGGACGGCTACGAGCAGTACTTC. Translating it yields CASSTDGYEQYF.

The gene calls are TRBV30 and TRBJ1-2; 8 bases match TRBD1. Trimming cost V 4 bases and J 4 bases; bases outside gene matches: 11. CDR1 is GTSNPN and CDR2 is SVGIG in the germline V gene (reference sequence). This CDR3 region has 15 residues. CDR3 protein: CAWNGQGRDFYGYTF. The CDR3 nucleotides are TGTGCCTGGAATGGACAGGGCCGAGACTTCTATGGCTACACCTTC. Filled out from reference TRBV30 and TRBJ1-2, the complete variable domain reads SQTIHQWPATLVQPVGSPLSLECTVEGTSNPNLYWYRQAAGRGLQLLFYSVGIGQISSEVPQNLSASRPQDRQFILSSKKLLLSDSGFYLCAWNGQGRDFYGYTFGSGTRLTVV.

V is TRBV2 and J is TRBJ1-5, with D hard to call. Germline V lookup: CDR1 SNHLY, CDR2 FYNNEI. With 0 bases removed from V and 5 bases from J, the gap between germline ends came to 14 bases. This CDR3 is 16 amino acids long. CDR3 in amino acids: CASSEAHRVGDQPQHF. CDR3 DNA: TGTGCCAGCAGTGAAGCGCATAGAGTCGGGGATCAGCCCCAGCATTTT. The entire variable domain, with the rest obtained from reference TRBV2 and TRBJ1-5, is as follows: EPEVTQTPSHQVTQMGQEVILRCVPISNHLYFYWYRQILGQKVEFLVSFYNNEISEKSEIFDDQFSVERPDGSNFTLKIRSTKLEDSAMYFCASSEAHRVGDQPQHFGDGTRLSIL.

This clone was counted between two and nine times. The chain joins TRBV27 to TRBJ2-7; weak D call: TRBD1 (7 bases). CDR3 size: 15 residues. The germline V gene has CDR1 MNHEY and CDR2 SMNVEV (reference sequence). V shed 5 bases and J shed 2 bases, with 16 bases lying between them. The DNA of the CDR3 is TGTGCCAGCAGTCCGCGGCGGGACAGCGCCTACGAGCAGTACTTC. It translates to CASSPRRDSAYEQYF.

This clone was seen just once. The chain recombines TRBV29-1 with TRBJ2-3, with D maybe TRBD2 (5 bases). Germline lookup yields CDR1 SQVTM and CDR2 ANQGSEA. CDR3 length: 15 residues. V gave up 6 bases and J gave up 0 bases, with 16 bases separating them. The CDR3, as DNA: TGCAGCGTCCCTAGATCGGGGAGAAGCACAGATACGCAGTATTTT. Protein product: CSVPRSGRSTDTQYF.

J is TRBJ2-3 and V is TRBV5-6; no clear D gene. V was clipped by 4 bases and J by 3 bases, with 6 bases between them. CDR1 is SGHDT and CDR2 is YYEEEE in the germline V gene. The CDR3 is 12 amino acids. The DNA for the CDR3 is TGTGCCAGCAGCCAGACTACAGATACGCAGTATTTT. This translates into CASSQTTDTQYF.

The V gene is TRBV23-1, the J gene TRBJ2-3; D perhaps matches TRBD2 (6 bases). Being an ORF, TRBV23-1 has a function that is uncertain. V lost 8 bases to trimming and J lost 2 bases, with 17 bases between them. The length of the CDR3 is 15 residues. In DNA, the CDR3 is TGCGCCAGCTTTCCACGGGACTGGGACACAGATACGCAGTATTTT. Its translation: CASFPRDWDTDTQYF.

This clone was counted between two and nine times. The rearrangement uses TRBV7-2 and TRBJ2-2; no definite D call. The CDR3 contains 11 residues. V lost 5 bases and J lost 6, with 4 bases in between. Per the germline V gene, CDR1 is SGHTA and CDR2 is FQGNSA. The CDR3 nucleotides are TGTGCCAGCAGCGAGGCCGGGGAGCTGTTTTTT. Its protein is CASSEAGELFF.

The chain is built from TRBV27 and TRBJ2-1, with D tentatively TRBD1 or TRBD2 (5 bases each). CDR1 and CDR2 from the germline V gene are MNHEY and SMNVEV (reference sequence). This CDR3 comprises 12 residues. Trimming cost V 6 bases and J 6 bases, with 9 bases left between them. The CDR3 protein is CASRRGTNEQFF. In DNA, the CDR3 is TGTGCCAGCAGAAGAGGGACCAATGAGCAGTTCTTC.

CDR3 DNA: TGTGCCAGCAGGAGGGTGAGCTATGGCTACACCTTC. This codes for CASRRVSYGYTF. The gene calls are TRBV9 and TRBJ1-2, with D unresolved. Germline V CDR1 and CDR2: SGDLS, YYNGEE. The CDR3 is 12 residues long. Trimming shortened V by 5 bases and J by 4 bases, and 9 bases separated the two germline ends.

DNA for the CDR3: TGTGCCAGCAGTGGGACAGGGGGCGATTCCATGAACACTGAAGCTTTCTTT. Translation: CASSGTGGDSMNTEAFF. J is TRBJ1-1 and V is TRBV2; 11 bases map to TRBD1. The CDR3 runs to 17 residues. Germline CDR1 and CDR2: SNHLY and FYNNEI. Trimming took 4 bases from V and 0 from J; bases not matched to a gene: 7. Using reference TRBV2 and TRBJ1-1 for the parts outside the CDR3, the full variable domain is EPEVTQTPSHQVTQMGQEVILRCVPISNHLYFYWYRQILGQKVEFLVSFYNNEISEKSEIFDDQFSVERPDGSNFTLKIRSTKLEDSAMYFCASSGTGGDSMNTEAFFGQGTRLTVV.

The genes are TRBV5-1 and TRBJ1-1, with TRBD1 matching over 9 bases. V lost 7 bases and J lost 6; bases outside the gene matches: 16. CDR3 size: 16 residues. Germline CDR1 reads SGHRS; CDR2 reads YFSETQ. The CDR3 sequence is CASGEHAGDRVPEAFF. The CDR3 DNA sequence: TGCGCCAGCGGGGAACACGCCGGGGACAGGGTGCCTGAAGCTTTCTTT.

This chain joins TRBV7-9 and TRBJ1-2, with 11 positions matching TRBD1. This CDR3 is built from 11 residues. The junction had 3 bases not matched to a gene; V was cut back by 5 bases and J by 13 bases. Germline loops: CDR1 SEHNR, CDR2 FQNEAQ (reference sequence). The CDR3 sequence: CASSPGQGGTF. The CDR3 nucleotides read TGTGCCAGCAGCCCGGGACAGGGGGGCACCTTC.

V and J are TRBV2 and TRBJ2-1; D gene unclear. The length of the CDR3 is 14 residues. Trimming pared 7 bases from V and 4 bases from J, leaving 14 bases between. CDR1 SNHLY and CDR2 FYNNEI come from the germline V gene. The CDR3 DNA is TGTGCCAGCAAAGAGCAGCTCGATTACAATGAGCAGTTCTTC. Translation gives CASKEQLDYNEQFF.

The chain links TRBV5-1 to TRBJ2-1; D remains unclear. The germline V and J ends were trimmed by 7 bases and 4 bases, with 12 bases remaining between them. Germline CDR1 reads SGHRS; CDR2 reads YFSETQ. The CDR3 length is 13 residues. CDR3 in DNA: TGCGCCAGCTTCAGTCGCGAGTACAATGAGCAGTTCTTC. Protein product: CASFSREYNEQFF.

This clone was seen a few times. CDR3 amino acids: CASSVDWNYGYTF. The CDR3 coding sequence is TGTGCCAGCAGCGTAGACTGGAACTATGGCTACACCTTC. The rearrangement links TRBV9 to TRBJ1-2, with no clear D. Trimming cost V 0 bases and J 2 bases, with 5 bases left between them. Germline CDR1 is SGDLS and CDR2 is YYNGEE. The CDR3 length is 13 residues.

The chain carries TRBV29-1 and TRBJ2-2, with no clear D. V lost 6 bases to trimming and J lost 0 bases, with 11 bases between them. The germline V gene has CDR1 SQVTM and CDR2 ANQGSEA. This CDR3 contains 14 residues. In DNA form, the CDR3 reads TGCAGCGTAACGCCCGTTTCGAACACCGGGGAGCTGTTTTTT. Its protein product is CSVTPVSNTGELFF.

This clone was counted once. The CDR3 sequence: CASSLEPVAGGTPDTQYF. DNA for the CDR3: TGTGCCAGCAGCCTCGAACCAGTAGCGGGGGGGACCCCAGATACGCAGTATTTT. The chain uses TRBV9 and TRBJ2-3; TRBD2 matches 11 bases. CDR3 size: 18 residues. Trimming cost V 4 bases and J 4 bases; bases outside gene matches: 14. Germline V gives CDR1 SGDLS, CDR2 YYNGEE.

The chain links TRBV7-8 to TRBJ1-1; 10 bases align to TRBD1. This CDR3 is built from 15 residues. V dropped 0 bases and J dropped 5; count of bases not matched to a gene: 3. Per the germline V gene, CDR1 is SGHVS and CDR2 is FQNEAQ. In nucleotides, the CDR3 is TGTGCCAGCAGCTTAGCGACAGGGGGCTCAACTGAAGCTTTCTTT. Translating it yields CASSLATGGSTEAFF.

This sequence joins TRBV4-1 and TRBJ1-1, with D uncertain. Germline-derived CDR1 and CDR2 are MGHRA and YSYEKL. Trimming shortened V by 4 bases and J by 5 bases, and 17 bases separated the two germline ends. The CDR3 consists of 15 residues. The CDR3 region has the DNA TGCGCCAGCAGCCCTAATTGGGAGGGCCTTACTGAAGCTTTCTTT. It encodes CASSPNWEGLTEAFF.

The rearrangement joins TRBV29-1 to TRBJ2-3; tentative D call: TRBD2 (6 bases). The CDR3 has 15 residues. V dropped 2 bases and J dropped 1 base, with 13 bases sitting between them. CDR1 is SQVTM, CDR2 ANQGSEA, per germline. The CDR3: CSVELTSAGTDTQYF. CDR3 sequence (DNA): TGCAGCGTTGAATTGACTAGTGCTGGCACAGATACGCAGTATTTT.

This rearrangement joins TRBV29-1 to TRBJ2-3; no firm D call. Trimming pared 3 bases from V and 3 bases from J, leaving 10 bases between. CDR1 is SQVTM, CDR2 ANQGSEA, per germline. This CDR3 has 13 residues. The DNA for the CDR3 is TGCAGCGTTGATGGGGATAGGACAGATACGCAGTATTTT. This encodes CSVDGDRTDTQYF.

This clone showed up just once. The chain combines TRBV29-1 with TRBJ1-1; D may be TRBD1 (5 bases). V dropped 4 bases and J dropped 7 bases, with 10 bases sitting between them. The CDR3 totals 11 residues. The germline V gene encodes CDR1 SQVTM and CDR2 ANQGSEA. This CDR3 reads CSVGTPLEAFF. Written as DNA, the CDR3 is TGCAGCGTTGGGACACCACTTGAAGCTTTCTTT. The variable domain in full, with the rest retrieved from reference TRBV29-1 and TRBJ1-1, is SAVISQKPSRDICQRGTSLTIQCQVDSQVTMMFWYRQQPGQSLTLIATANQGSEATYESGFVIDKFPISRPNLTFSTLTVSNMSPEDSSIYLCSVGTPLEAFFGQGTRLTVV.